This T cell receptor beta chain appears in the sequencing data of a study of cytomegalovirus exposure and HLA in healthy donors. Broader study findings: Earlier results showed most TCR beta V segments being productive about 90% or about 30% of the time. Most likely, a cluster of highly shared sequence variants arose as a sequencing artifact. Reports state that TCR beta sequences accurately predicted most subjects' HLA-A and HLA-B alleles.

With respect to this clone: Its antigen is unidentified.

Those who donated were healthy bone marrow donors. PCR primers comprised 60 Vbeta and 13 Jbeta primers. Libraries were prepared by immunoSEQ multiplex PCR; TCRdb keeps only in-frame clonotypes and omits some of them. The repertoire has around 230,000 clones, more than 75% of them found once; the top ten carry approximately 0.24%. In germline, CDR1 is ENHRY, CDR2 SYGVKD. This CDR3 has 14 amino acids. After removal of 9 bases from V and 3 bases from J, the junction contained 9 bases not matched to a gene. The sequence was collected from a girl aged 2 to 9 in good health and CMV-seronegative. This chain connects TRBV10-3 to TRBJ2-3, with TRBD1 identical over 7 bases. The sequenced sample was PBMCs. The CDR3 coding sequence is TGTGCCATAAGGGACAGCCGGGCGACAGATACGCAGTATTTT. This translates into CAIRDSRATDTQYF.